This TCR beta chain is from a study of T cell responses to AZD1222 COVID-19 vaccine (dated by TCRdb to about 2021). Study-wide context: Because spike-specific TCR depth and breadth did not differ between the two schedules, AZD1222 recipients who got a second dose at roughly 4 weeks were pooled with those who got a second dose at roughly 12 weeks. A total of 230 to 250 trial participants underwent TCR sequencing, of whom about 210 received two doses of AZD1222 and 26 received two doses of the MenACWY control vaccine. Trial participants were enrolled into age subgroups of 18-55, 56-69 and 70-plus years, which contained around 140, 26 and 57 TCR-sequenced participants, respectively. The research as a whole found: After two AZD1222 doses, spike-specific TCR breadth and depth were significantly higher than at day 0 and than in MenACWY recipients. Reportedly, almost half of the unique spike-specific TCRs recognized epitopes lying outside the regions that are mutated in the B.1.351 and B.1.1.7 variants. Participants were mostly white British, with more females than males. The authors suggested clonal diversity may have been underestimated. Conclusions about previously exposed vaccinees are limited, since just 6 or 7 AZD1222 recipients were seropositive for SARS-CoV-2 at baseline. Vaccine-associated CD4 TCRs spanned the whole spike protein, with dominant responses in regions 160-218 and 743-854. In the small 56-69-year group, the increase in depth fell short of significance, most likely because of low power. Because no samples from the day 14 peak response were available, repertoires could be characterized only after the peak T cell response.

The CDR3 regions of human TCRbeta chains were subjected to immunosequencing. In the authors' own workflow: TCRs in the repertoires were matched against a reference library of SARS-CoV-2-specific TCRs that had been generated with the MIRA antigen-specificity platform. Breadth was defined as the fraction of unique TCRs that were SARS-CoV-2-associated, and depth was defined as the fraction of total T cells that were SARS-CoV-2-associated. Using the MIRA data, each spike-specific TCR was assigned both to the spike region to which the TCR was reactive and to a CD4 or CD8 class. Log10-transformed breadth and depth values were compared by one-way ANOVA with Sidak's multiple comparisons tests. The table comes from immuneACCESS by way of TCRdb, which keeps in-frame sequences with V and J called. Part of the clones is missing from these tables; in studies checked, under half for an unresolved V gene and the rest for unknown reasons. From that table come the V and J calls and clone size; the DNA was used to work out D and trimming. The sample contains about 200,000 clones, 85% to 90% of them found a single time. In total, the top ten clones hold approximately 7.7% of the sample.

As for this clone: The antigen it recognizes is unknown. No much larger clone exists at a distance of one base, and base qualities are not known.

The time point label, read with the paper, signifies: baseline before first vaccination. Samples from vaccinated people were obtained from the UK trials COV001 and COV002, which included a single-blind randomized controlled phase 2/3 trial of AZD1222 (ChAdOx1 nCoV-19) in healthy adults. Trial participant PBMC samples were collected at day 0 and day 28 after the second dose for TCRbeta chain sequencing. This clonotype was sampled from an adult in good health. The source material was peripheral blood, sampled on day 0 of AZD1222 vaccination.

The sequenced DNA is TGTGCCAGCAGTTCCCAACTAGCGGGGGGTTACAATGAGCAGTTCTTC. Translation gives CASSSQLAGGYNEQFF. The chain is made from TRBV6-2 or TRBV6-3 and TRBJ2-1, and TRBD2 aligns with 12 junction nucleotides. CDR3 length: 16 amino acids, cysteine to phenylalanine. CDR3 DNA is the only sequence kept; it has 48 bases, read in frame from the first base. V ends up 4 bases short and J 4 bases short, with an unmatched junction base count of 5. Based on the germline V gene, the CDR1 and CDR2 sequences are MNHEY and SVGEGT.